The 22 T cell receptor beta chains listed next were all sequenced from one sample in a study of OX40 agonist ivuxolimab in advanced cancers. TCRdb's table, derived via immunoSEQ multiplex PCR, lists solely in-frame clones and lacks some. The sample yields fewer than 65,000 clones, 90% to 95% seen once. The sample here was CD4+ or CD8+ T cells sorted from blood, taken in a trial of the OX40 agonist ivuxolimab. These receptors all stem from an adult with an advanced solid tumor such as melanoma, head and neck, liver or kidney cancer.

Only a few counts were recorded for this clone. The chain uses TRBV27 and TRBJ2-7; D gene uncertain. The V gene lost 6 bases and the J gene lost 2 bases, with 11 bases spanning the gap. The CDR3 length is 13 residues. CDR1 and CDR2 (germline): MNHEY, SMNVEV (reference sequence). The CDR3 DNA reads TGTGCCAGCAGCCTGCTGCCTACCTACGAGCAGTACTTC. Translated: CASSLLPTYEQYF.

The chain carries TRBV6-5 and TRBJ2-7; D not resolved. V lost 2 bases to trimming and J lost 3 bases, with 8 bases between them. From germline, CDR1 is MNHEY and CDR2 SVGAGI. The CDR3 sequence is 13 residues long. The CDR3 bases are TGTGCCAGCAGTTACGATGTGGGCTACGAGCAGTACTTC. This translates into CASSYDVGYEQYF.

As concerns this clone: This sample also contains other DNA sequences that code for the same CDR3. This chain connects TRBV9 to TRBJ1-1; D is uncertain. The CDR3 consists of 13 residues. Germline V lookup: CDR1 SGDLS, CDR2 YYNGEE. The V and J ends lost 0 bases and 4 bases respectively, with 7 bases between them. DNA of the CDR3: TGTGCCAGCAGCGTAGGCGGCAGCACTGAAGCTTTCTTT. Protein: CASSVGGSTEAFF. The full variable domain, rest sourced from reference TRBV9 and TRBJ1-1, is DSGVTQTPKHLITATGQRVTLRCSPRSGDLSVYWYQQSLDQGLQFLIQYYNGEERAKGNILERFSAQQFPDLHSELNLSSLELGDSALYFCASSVGGSTEAFFGQGTRLTVV.

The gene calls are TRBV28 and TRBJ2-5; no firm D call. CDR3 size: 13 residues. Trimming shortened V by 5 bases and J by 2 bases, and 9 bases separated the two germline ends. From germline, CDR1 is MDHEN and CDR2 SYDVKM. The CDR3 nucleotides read TGTGCCAGCAGTGAAGTATTTCAAGAGACCCAGTACTTC. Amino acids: CASSEVFQETQYF.

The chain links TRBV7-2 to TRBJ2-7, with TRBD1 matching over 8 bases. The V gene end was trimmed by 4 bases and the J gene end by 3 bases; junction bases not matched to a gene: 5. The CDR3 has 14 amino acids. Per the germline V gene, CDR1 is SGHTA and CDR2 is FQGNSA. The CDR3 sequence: CASSYTGTGYEQYF. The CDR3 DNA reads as TGTGCCAGCAGCTACACCGGGACAGGCTACGAGCAGTACTTC.

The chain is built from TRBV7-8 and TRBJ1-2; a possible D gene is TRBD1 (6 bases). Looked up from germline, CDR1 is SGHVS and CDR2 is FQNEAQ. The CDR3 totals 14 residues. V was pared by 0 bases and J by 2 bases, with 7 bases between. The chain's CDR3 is CASSLATGNYGYTF. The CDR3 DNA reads TGTGCCAGCAGCTTAGCAACAGGGAACTATGGCTACACCTTC.

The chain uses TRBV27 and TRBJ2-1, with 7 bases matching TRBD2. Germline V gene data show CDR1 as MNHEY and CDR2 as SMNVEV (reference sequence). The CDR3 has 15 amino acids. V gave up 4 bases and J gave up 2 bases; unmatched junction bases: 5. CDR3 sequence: CASSSAGVPYNEQFF. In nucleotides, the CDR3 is TGTGCCAGCAGTTCTGCGGGGGTCCCCTACAATGAGCAGTTCTTC.

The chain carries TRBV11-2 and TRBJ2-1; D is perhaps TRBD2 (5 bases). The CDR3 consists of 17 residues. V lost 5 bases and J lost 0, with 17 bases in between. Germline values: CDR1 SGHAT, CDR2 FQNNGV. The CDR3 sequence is CASSDHPQGSSYNEQFF. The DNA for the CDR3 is TGTGCCAGCAGCGACCACCCACAAGGGAGCTCCTACAATGAGCAGTTCTTC. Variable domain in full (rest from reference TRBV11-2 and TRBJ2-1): EAGVAQSPRYKIIEKRQSVAFWCNPISGHATLYWYQQILGQGPKLLIQFQNNGVVDDSQLPKDRFSAERLKGVDSTLKIQPAKLEDSAVYLCASSDHPQGSSYNEQFFGPGTRLTVL.

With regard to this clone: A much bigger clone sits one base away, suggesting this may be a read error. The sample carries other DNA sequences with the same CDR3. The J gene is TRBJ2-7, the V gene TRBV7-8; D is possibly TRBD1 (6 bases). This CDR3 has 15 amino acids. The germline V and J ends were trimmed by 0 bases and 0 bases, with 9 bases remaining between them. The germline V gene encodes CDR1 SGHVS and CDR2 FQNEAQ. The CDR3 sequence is CASSLAQGPSYEQYF. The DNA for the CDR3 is TGTGCCAGCAGCTTAGCGCAGGGGCCCTCCTACGAGCAGTACTTC. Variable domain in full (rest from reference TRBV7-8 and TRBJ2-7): GAGVSQSPRYKVAKRGQDVALRCDPISGHVSLFWYQQALGQGPEFLTYFQNEAQLDKSGLPSDRFFAERPEGSVSTLKIQRTQQEDSAVYLCASSLAQGPSYEQYFGPGTRLTVT.

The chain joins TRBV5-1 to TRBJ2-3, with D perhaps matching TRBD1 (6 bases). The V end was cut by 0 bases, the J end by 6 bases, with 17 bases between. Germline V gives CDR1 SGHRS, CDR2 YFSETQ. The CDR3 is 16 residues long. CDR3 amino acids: CASSLAGTPSPDTQYF. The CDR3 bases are TGCGCCAGCAGCTTGGCCGGGACACCGTCCCCGGATACGCAGTATTTT.

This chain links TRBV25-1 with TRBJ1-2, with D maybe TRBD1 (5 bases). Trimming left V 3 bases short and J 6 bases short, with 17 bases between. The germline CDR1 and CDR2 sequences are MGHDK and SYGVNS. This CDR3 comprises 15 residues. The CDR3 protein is CASSDRNLGVHGYTF. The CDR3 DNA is TGTGCCAGCAGTGATCGCAATCTGGGGGTTCATGGCTACACCTTC.

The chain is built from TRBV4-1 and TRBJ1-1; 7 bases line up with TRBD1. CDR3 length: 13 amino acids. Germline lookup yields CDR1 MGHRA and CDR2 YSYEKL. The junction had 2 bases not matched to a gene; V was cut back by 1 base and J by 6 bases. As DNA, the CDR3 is TGCGCCAGCAGCCAAGGAGGGGGCGCTGAAGCTTTCTTT. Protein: CASSQGGGAEAFF.

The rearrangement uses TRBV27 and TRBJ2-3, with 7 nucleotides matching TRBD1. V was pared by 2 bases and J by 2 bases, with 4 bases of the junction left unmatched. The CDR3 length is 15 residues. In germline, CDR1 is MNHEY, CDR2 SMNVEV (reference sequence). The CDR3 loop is CASSLGDSFTDTQYF. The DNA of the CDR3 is TGTGCCAGCAGTTTAGGGGACAGCTTCACAGATACGCAGTATTTT.

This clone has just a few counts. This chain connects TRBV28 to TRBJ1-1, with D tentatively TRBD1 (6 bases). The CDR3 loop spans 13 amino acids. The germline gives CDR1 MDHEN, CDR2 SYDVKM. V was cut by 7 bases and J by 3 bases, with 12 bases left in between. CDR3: CASTIWTDTEAFF. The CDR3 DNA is TGTGCCAGCACTATATGGACAGACACTGAAGCTTTCTTT.

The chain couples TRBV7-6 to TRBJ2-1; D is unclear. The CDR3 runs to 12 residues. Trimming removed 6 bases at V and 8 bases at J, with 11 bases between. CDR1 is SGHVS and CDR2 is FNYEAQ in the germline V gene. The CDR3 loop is CASSYDGDEQFF. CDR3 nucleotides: TGTGCCAGCAGTTACGATGGCGATGAGCAGTTCTTC.

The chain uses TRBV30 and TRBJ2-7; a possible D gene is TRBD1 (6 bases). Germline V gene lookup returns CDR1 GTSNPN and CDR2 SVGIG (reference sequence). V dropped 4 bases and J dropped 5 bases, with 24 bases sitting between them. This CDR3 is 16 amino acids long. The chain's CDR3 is CAWTHRPGVAGDEQYF. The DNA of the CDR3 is TGTGCCTGGACCCACCGACCAGGGGTGGCCGGCGACGAGCAGTACTTC.

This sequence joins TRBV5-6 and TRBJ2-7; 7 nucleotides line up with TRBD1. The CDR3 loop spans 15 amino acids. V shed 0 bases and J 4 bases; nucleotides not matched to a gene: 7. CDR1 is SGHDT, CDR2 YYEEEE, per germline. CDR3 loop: CASSLERDRPYEQYF. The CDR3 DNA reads TGTGCCAGCAGCTTGGAGAGGGACAGACCGTACGAGCAGTACTTC.

CDR3 nucleotide sequence: TGCAGCGTGGAACTAGAAGCGGGTAGGCCCCAGTACTTC. Translating gives CSVELEAGRPQYF. This rearrangement joins TRBV29-1 to TRBJ2-5, with D possibly TRBD2 on 6 matching bases. Per germline, CDR1 SQVTM and CDR2 ANQGSEA. The V end was cut by 6 bases, the J end by 9 bases, with 20 bases between. The CDR3 contains 13 residues.

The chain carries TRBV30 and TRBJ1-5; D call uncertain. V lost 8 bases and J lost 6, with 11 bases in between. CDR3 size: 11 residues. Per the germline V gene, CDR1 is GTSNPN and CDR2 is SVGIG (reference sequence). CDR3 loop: CAGGLGQPQHF. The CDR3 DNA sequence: TGTGCCGGAGGGTTGGGTCAGCCCCAGCATTTT.

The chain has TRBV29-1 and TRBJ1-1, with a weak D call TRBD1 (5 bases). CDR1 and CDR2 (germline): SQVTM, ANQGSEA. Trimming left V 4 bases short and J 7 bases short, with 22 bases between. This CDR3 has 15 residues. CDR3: CSVVFTGVGAGEAFF. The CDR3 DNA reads TGCAGCGTTGTATTCACTGGAGTCGGGGCGGGTGAAGCTTTCTTT.

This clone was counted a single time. The chain's CDR3 is CASSLGTEAFF. Written as DNA, the CDR3 is TGCGCCAGCAGCCTGGGCACTGAAGCTTTCTTT. This rearrangement joins TRBV4-1 to TRBJ1-1, with D uncertain. The CDR3 is made up of 11 amino acids. Looked up from germline, CDR1 is MGHRA and CDR2 is YSYEKL. V lost 4 bases to trimming and J lost 4 bases, with 4 bases between them.

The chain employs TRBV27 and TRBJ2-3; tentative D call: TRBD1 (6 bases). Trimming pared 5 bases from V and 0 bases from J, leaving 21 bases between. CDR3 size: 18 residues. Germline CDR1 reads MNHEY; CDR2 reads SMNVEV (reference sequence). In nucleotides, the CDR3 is TGTGCCAGCAGTCCGATTACCGTGACAGGTCCTAGCACAGATACGCAGTATTTT. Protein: CASSPITVTGPSTDTQYF.